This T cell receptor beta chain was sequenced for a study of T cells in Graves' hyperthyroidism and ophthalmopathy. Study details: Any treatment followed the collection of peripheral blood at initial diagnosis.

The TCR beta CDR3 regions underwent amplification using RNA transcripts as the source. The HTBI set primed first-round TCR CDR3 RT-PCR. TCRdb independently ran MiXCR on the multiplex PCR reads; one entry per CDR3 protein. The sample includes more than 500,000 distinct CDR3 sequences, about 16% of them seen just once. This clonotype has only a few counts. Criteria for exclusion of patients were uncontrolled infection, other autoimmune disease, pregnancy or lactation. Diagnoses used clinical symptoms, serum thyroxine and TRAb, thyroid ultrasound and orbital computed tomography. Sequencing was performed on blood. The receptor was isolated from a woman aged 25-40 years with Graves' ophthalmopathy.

The CDR3 loop is CSVDRHSYEQYF. Here the CDR3 DNA reads TGCAGTGTGGACAGGCACTCCTACGAGCAGTACTTC. This chain connects TRBV20-1 to TRBJ2-7, with TRBD1 matching over 7 bases. This CDR3 comprises 12 residues. J lost 0 bases, V lost 7 bases, and 3 bases had no gene match. CDR1 and CDR2 from the germline V gene are DFQATT and SNEGSKA (reference sequence).